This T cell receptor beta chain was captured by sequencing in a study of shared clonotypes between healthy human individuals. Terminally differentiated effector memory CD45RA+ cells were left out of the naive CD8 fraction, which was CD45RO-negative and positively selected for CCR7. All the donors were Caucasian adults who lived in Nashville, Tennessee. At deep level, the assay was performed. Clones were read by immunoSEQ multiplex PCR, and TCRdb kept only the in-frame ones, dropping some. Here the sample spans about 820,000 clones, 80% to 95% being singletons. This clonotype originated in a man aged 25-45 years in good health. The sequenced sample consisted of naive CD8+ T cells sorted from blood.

This CDR3 reads CASSPDRINYGYTF. The CDR3 DNA reads as TGTGCCAGCAGCCCGGACAGGATTAACTATGGCTACACCTTC. The chain couples TRBV6-6 to TRBJ1-2; 7 bases are a match to TRBD1. The CDR3 sequence is 14 residues long. V lost 6 bases and J lost 1; bases outside the gene matches: 5. CDR1 is MNHNY, CDR2 SVGAGI, per germline (reference sequence).